A selection of T cell receptor beta chains follows, all from one sample in a study of blood T cell repertoires in COVID-19. Clones were read by immunoSEQ multiplex PCR, and TCRdb kept only the in-frame ones, dropping some. The table has about 330,000 clones, around 90% seen once. The sample consisted of PBMCs or T cells enriched from blood (not recorded which). Receptors originate from a man aged 25 to 40 who had recovered from COVID-19. CDR3s include the opening cysteine and the closing phenylalanine or tryptophan. Fields, in order: D gene, clone size, J gene, V gene, CDR3 DNA, CDR3 protein. A D gene is named only where the DNA matches it firmly. Not all rows give a size; the values are once, few, many and, for expanded clones, a class.

>TRBD1|NA|TRBJ1-4|TRBV5-1
TGCGCCAGCAGCAGCCAGGGGGCTGGGGCTAATGAAAAACTGTTTTTT
CASSSQGAGANEKLFF
>NA|NA|TRBJ2-7|TRBV30
TGTGCCTGGAGTGCGGGGGATCTCTACGAGCAGTACTTC
CAWSAGDLYEQYF
>NA|NA|TRBJ1-1|TRBV5-1
TGCGCCAGCAGCTCCCCCAGGTTTCCCAGCACTGAAGCTTTCTTT
CASSSPRFPSTEAFF
>TRBD1|NA|TRBJ1-5|TRBV2
TGTGCCAGCAGTCCATTCAGGGGACAGGGGGCCAATCAGCCCCAGCATTTT
CASSPFRGQGANQPQHF
>TRBD1|NA|TRBJ2-7|TRBV10-1
TGCGCCAGCAGTGAGTCAGGGACAGGGGTTTACGAGCAGTACTTC
CASSESGTGVYEQYF
>NA|NA|TRBJ2-7|TRBV28
TGTGCCAGCAGTTTCCGGCCGTTTAGGCCGCGGGCCTACGAGCAGTACTTC
CASSFRPFRPRAYEQYF
>NA|NA|TRBJ2-5|TRBV7-6
TGTGCCAGCAGCCCGTACCAGGCCAGGGAAGAGACCCAGTACTTC
CASSPYQAREETQYF
>NA|NA|TRBJ1-5|TRBV2
TGTGCCAGCAGTGAATCGAATCAGCCCCAGCATTTT
CASSESNQPQHF
>NA|NA|TRBJ1-4|TRBV18
TGTGCCAGCTCACTATTCCAGGGCAGCATAAATGAAAAACTGTTTTTT
CASSLFQGSINEKLFF
>TRBD2|few|TRBJ2-5|TRBV28
TGTGCCAGCAGTTGGACTAGCATGAAGACCCAGTACTTC
CASSWTSMKTQYF
>NA|NA|TRBJ2-1|TRBV4-1
TGCGCCAGCAGCCTAAGGACACCGGATGAGCAGTTCTTC
CASSLRTPDEQFF
>TRBD1|NA|TRBJ2-7|TRBV25-1
TGTGCCAGCAGTGAAGGAGGACAGGGCTACGAGCAGTACTTC
CASSEGGQGYEQYF
>NA|NA|TRBJ2-7|TRBV19
TGTGCCAGTAGTATCTCCGGGACTGTCCTCTCCTACGAGCAGTACTTC
CASSISGTVLSYEQYF
>NA|NA|TRBJ2-5|TRBV10-3
TGTGCCATCAGTGAGGGCGGGATCTACCAAGAGACCCAGTACTTC
CAISEGGIYQETQYF
>NA|NA|TRBJ2-3|TRBV9
TGTGCCAGCAGCGGAGCGCTCTTGGCAGATACGCAGTATTTT
CASSGALLADTQYF
>NA|NA|TRBJ1-1|TRBV19
TGTGCCAGTAACCGTCAGGGGAACACTGAAGCTTTCTTT
CASNRQGNTEAFF
>NA|NA|TRBJ2-2|TRBV3-1/TRBV3-2
TGTGCCAGCAGCCAAGGGATTAGCCTACCTGGGGAGCTGTTTTTT
CASSQGISLPGELFF
>TRBD1|NA|TRBJ2-7|TRBV6-5
TGTGCCAGCAGTCAGGGGGCGAACGAGCAGTACTTC
CASSQGANEQYF
>NA|NA|TRBJ1-2|TRBV20-1
TGCAGTGCTAGTCTCGTGTCGGACATTAACTATGGCTACACCTTC
CSASLVSDINYGYTF
>NA|large|TRBJ1-5|TRBV11-3
TGTGCCAGCAGAGACATCCAGGGTTTCGGGAATCAGCCCCAGCATTTT
CASRDIQGFGNQPQHF
>TRBD2|once|TRBJ2-1|TRBV7-8
TGTGCCAGCACCCCCGGACTAGCGGGGCGAAATGAGCAGTTCTTC
CASTPGLAGRNEQFF
>NA|NA|TRBJ1-2|TRBV2
TGTGCCGGCAGACAGGAGGGGACCTACTATGGCTACACCTTC
CAGRQEGTYYGYTF
>TRBD1|NA|TRBJ1-6|TRBV3-1/TRBV3-2
TGTGCCAGCAGCCAAAGGACAGGGTGGGATTCACCCCTCCACTTT
CASSQRTGWDSPLHF
>TRBD2|NA|TRBJ2-7|TRBV6-2/TRBV6-3
TGTGCCAGCAGTTACGTTCGCGGGGGGGCCGACGAGCAGTACTTC
CASSYVRGGADEQYF
>TRBD2|NA|TRBJ2-7|TRBV5-4
TGTGCCAGCAGCTTGACTAGCGGGGGCTACGAGCAGTACTTC
CASSLTSGGYEQYF
>NA|NA|TRBJ1-6|TRBV5-4
TGTGCCAGCAGCTTGGGGGGGGGAATATATTCACCCCTCCACTTT
CASSLGGGIYSPLHF
>TRBD1|NA|TRBJ1-1|TRBV19
TGTGCCAGTAGTATCGACAGGGGCGCTTTGAACACTGAAGCTTTCTTT
CASSIDRGALNTEAFF
>TRBD1|NA|TRBJ2-7|TRBV28
TGTGCCAGCAGGTTAATCCGGGACAGGGAGGAAGAGCAGTACTTC
CASRLIRDREEEQYF
>TRBD2|NA|TRBJ2-1|TRBV5-8
TGTGCCAGCAGCTTCGGGGGGGGAGGACACAATGAGCAGTTCTTC
CASSFGGGGHNEQFF
>TRBD1|NA|TRBJ1-2|TRBV18
TGTGCCAGCTCAGGGACAGACAGCTATGGCTACACCTTC
CASSGTDSYGYTF
>NA|NA|TRBJ1-6|TRBV28
TGTGCCAGCAGTCCGCAGGGTTATAATTCACCCCTCCACTTT
CASSPQGYNSPLHF
>NA|once|TRBJ1-6|TRBV11-2
TGTGCCAGCAGCTTAGGGGGCAGGGCCGAATCACCCCTCCACTTT
CASSLGGRAESPLHF
>TRBD2|NA|TRBJ2-7|TRBV19
TGTGCCAGTAGTATCTCGCCTAGCGGGGGGCCTCGTAACGAGCAGTACTTC
CASSISPSGGPRNEQYF
>NA|NA|TRBJ2-7|TRBV5-1
TGCGCCAGCAGCCTCGGACAGCCCTCTGACGAGCAGTACTTC
CASSLGQPSDEQYF
>NA|NA|TRBJ1-1|TRBV19
TGTGCCAGTAGTCTGACAGATTCCACTGAAGCTTTCTTT
CASSLTDSTEAFF
>NA|NA|TRBJ1-1|TRBV5-4
TGTGCCAGCAGCTGGCCAGTAGGTGGAGGGAACACTGAAGCTTTCTTT
CASSWPVGGGNTEAFF
>NA|NA|TRBJ1-5|TRBV6-6
TGTGCCAGCAGTACAACGGGGGGGACCAATCAGCCCCAGCATTTT
CASSTTGGTNQPQHF
>NA|once|TRBJ2-5|TRBV24-1
TGTGCCACCAGTGTTCATGGCGAGACCCAGTACTTC
CATSVHGETQYF
>TRBD1|NA|TRBJ2-7|TRBV19
TGTGCCAGTACTCCCACCGGGACAGGCCATACCTACGAGCAGTACTTC
CASTPTGTGHTYEQYF
>NA|NA|TRBJ2-7|TRBV10-2
TGCGCCAGCAGCTACCGGGACTCCTACGAGCAGTACTTC
CASSYRDSYEQYF
>TRBD1|NA|TRBJ1-2|TRBV14
TGTGCCAGCAGCCACACCGGGACAGGGGGCTATGGCTACACCTTC
CASSHTGTGGYGYTF
>NA|NA|TRBJ1-3|TRBV14
TGTGCCAGCAGCCAAGATCTTGCCCCGGGGGGAAACACCATATATTTT
CASSQDLAPGGNTIYF
>TRBD1|NA|TRBJ2-7|TRBV6-5
TGTGCCAGCAGTTACGACCGGGACAGGGGGTTCTACGAGCAGTACTTC
CASSYDRDRGFYEQYF
>TRBD1|NA|TRBJ1-1|TRBV5-1
TGCGCCAGCAGCTTGCGTCAGGGGGCGAACACTGAAGCTTTCTTT
CASSLRQGANTEAFF
>TRBD1|NA|TRBJ1-1|TRBV5-1
TGCGCCAGCAGCACAACCGGGACAGGGGTAGGAACTGAAGCTTTCTTT
CASSTTGTGVGTEAFF
>NA|once|TRBJ1-1|TRBV2
TGTGCCAGCAGACTTAGACAGATGAACACTGAAGCTTTCTTT
CASRLRQMNTEAFF
>TRBD2|NA|TRBJ2-1|TRBV15
TGTGCCACCAGGACCCTAGCGGGGGCCAACTCCTACAATGAGCAGTTCTTC
CATRTLAGANSYNEQFF
>NA|NA|TRBJ2-1|TRBV30
TGTGCCTGGAGTCCCCCGGGAACCGCCTACAATGAGCAGTTCTTC
CAWSPPGTAYNEQFF